This T cell receptor (beta chain) stems from a study of control samples from healthy donors and cancer patients. The data were produced by immunoSEQ multiplex PCR, yet TCRdb's version contains in-frame clones alone and is incomplete. This sample has about 44,000 clones, with around 87% found just once. This clone was recorded once. Trimming cost V 0 bases and J 7 bases, with 18 bases left between them. The CDR3 length is 16 residues. Sequencing input: PBMCs. The chain joins TRBV23-1 to TRBJ1-2, with a tentative D call TRBD1 (5 bases). TRBV23-1 is flagged as an ORF with uncertain function. This receptor was taken from a woman aged 55-70 years with lung cancer. The CDR3 loop is CASSQSGRARFSGYTF. The CDR3 nucleotides are TGCGCCAGCAGTCAATCCGGCAGGGCGAGATTTAGTGGCTACACCTTC.